A single sample is the source of the 26 T cell receptor beta chains below, sequenced in a study of T cells in Graves' hyperthyroidism and ophthalmopathy. Amplification of TCR beta CDR3 regions was performed using RNA transcripts as template. The HTBI set primed first-round TCR CDR3 RT-PCR. MiXCR was run by TCRdb on the multiplex PCR reads, yielding one entry per CDR3 protein. Among about 400,000 distinct CDR3 sequences listed, 15% were seen once. Source material: blood. These receptors were obtained from a woman aged 30 to 39 with Graves' hyperthyroidism.

This clonotype has ten or more counts. CDR3 loop: CASRRTGQETQYF. The CDR3 DNA reads TGTGCCAGCAGAAGGACTGGGCAAGAGACCCAGTACTTC. V and J are TRBV11-2 and TRBJ2-5; TRBD2 is a possible D gene (5 bases). The germline V gene has CDR1 SGHAT and CDR2 FQNNGV. The V end lost 6 bases, the J end lost 2 bases, and 10 bases lay between the germline ends. The CDR3 is made up of 13 amino acids.

This clonotype was detected ten times or more. The V gene is TRBV11-2, the J gene TRBJ2-2; unclear D gene. Germline V gene data show CDR1 as SGHAT and CDR2 as FQNNGV. The CDR3 extends over 13 amino acids. The V end lost 1 base, the J end lost 5 bases, and 5 bases lay between the germline ends. The CDR3 protein is CASSLAHTGELFF. DNA of the CDR3: TGTGCCAGCAGCTTAGCACATACCGGGGAGCTGTTTTTT.

This clonotype has just a few counts. V gene TRBV19 combines with J gene TRBJ2-2; a weak D match, TRBD1 (5 bases). Per the germline V gene, CDR1 is LNHDA and CDR2 is SQIVND (reference sequence). The CDR3 contains 12 residues. With 6 bases removed from V and 7 bases from J, the gap between germline ends came to 9 bases. CDR3 coding DNA: TGTGCCAGTAGACAGGTGTTCGGGGAGCTGTTTTTT. Translation gives CASRQVFGELFF.

This clonotype showed up just once. The rearrangement links TRBV27 to TRBJ2-7; 12 bases agree with TRBD2. The J segment lost 3 bases and the V segment lost 6 bases, leaving 9 bases of the junction unmatched. Germline lookup yields CDR1 MNHEY and CDR2 SMNVEV (reference sequence). The CDR3 totals 16 residues. The CDR3 coding sequence is TGTGCCAGCAGGCGAGACAGGACTAGCGGGAACTACGAGCAGTACTTC. As protein: CASRRDRTSGNYEQYF.

The chain recombines TRBV5-1 with TRBJ2-1; TRBD1 matches at 8 bases. The CDR3 is 15 residues long. V shed 4 bases, J shed 4 bases, and the junction held 7 bases outside the gene matches. Germline values: CDR1 SGHRS, CDR2 YFSETQ. The CDR3 DNA sequence: TGCGCCAGCAGCGCACCGGGACAGGTTTACAATGAGCAGTTCTTC. Translating it yields CASSAPGQVYNEQFF. The variable domain in full, with the rest retrieved from reference TRBV5-1 and TRBJ2-1, is KAGVTQTPRYLIKTRGQQVTLSCSPISGHRSVSWYQQTPGQGLQFLFEYFSETQRNKGNFPGRFSGRQFSNSRSEMNVSTLELGDSALYLCASSAPGQVYNEQFFGPGTRLTVL.

The V and J genes are TRBV7-8 and TRBJ2-7; 9 nucleotides agree with TRBD1. With V trimmed by 2 bases and J by 2 bases, 7 bases remained unmatched. Germline loops: CDR1 SGHVS, CDR2 FQNEAQ. This CDR3 comprises 16 residues. CDR3 protein: CASSLLAGQGAYEQYF. Written as DNA, the CDR3 is TGTGCCAGCAGCTTACTTGCGGGACAGGGTGCCTACGAGCAGTACTTC.

About this clonotype itself: The missing conserved phenylalanine or tryptophan at the end of this CDR3 makes a read error likely. The chain recombines TRBV28 with TRBJ2-2; no definite D call. Trimming removed 3 bases from V and 5 bases from J, with 19 bases in between. The germline V gene encodes CDR1 MDHEN and CDR2 SYDVKM. The CDR3 covers 17 residues. The CDR3 DNA is TGTGCCAGCAGTTTTCCATACCTCTCAACCCGAACCGGGGAGCTGTTTTGT. Translating it yields CASSFPYLSTRTGELFC.

This clonotype was seen repeatedly, ten times or more. This rearrangement joins TRBV24-1 to TRBJ2-3; D gene unclear. V lost 5 bases, J lost 4 bases, and 15 bases lay in between. The germline V gene encodes CDR1 KGHDR and CDR2 SFDVKD. The CDR3 sequence is 15 residues long. The CDR3 loop is CATSVPGQDADTQYF. The CDR3 coding sequence is TGTGCCACCAGTGTTCCCGGGCAAGACGCAGATACGCAGTATTTT.

This clonotype was found many times. The chain joins TRBV30 to TRBJ1-1, with D tentatively TRBD1 (5 bases). The CDR3 loop spans 14 amino acids. Germline lookup yields CDR1 GTSNPN and CDR2 SVGIG (reference sequence). V shed 0 bases and J shed 4 bases, with 12 bases lying between them. The CDR3 nucleotides are TGTGCCTGGAGTGTTTCTCTTGGGACCACTGAAGCTTTCTTT. Encoded protein: CAWSVSLGTTEAFF.

The table lists this clonotype with many counts. The gene calls are TRBV2 and TRBJ2-1; no definite D call. CDR3 length: 12 amino acids. The V and J ends lost 4 bases and 9 bases respectively, with 10 bases between them. Germline-derived CDR1 and CDR2 are SNHLY and FYNNEI. CDR3 residues: CASSGTPPEQFF. Written as DNA, the CDR3 is TGTGCCAGCAGTGGCACTCCCCCTGAGCAGTTCTTC. Full variable domain (missing parts from reference TRBV2 and TRBJ2-1): EPEVTQTPSHQVTQMGQEVILRCVPISNHLYFYWYRQILGQKVEFLVSFYNNEISEKSEIFDDQFSVERPDGSNFTLKIRSTKLEDSAMYFCASSGTPPEQFFGPGTRLTVL.

This clonotype was counted ten times or more. This sequence joins TRBV6-1 and TRBJ1-1, with D unclear. This CDR3 contains 14 residues. The V end was cut by 8 bases, the J end by 0 bases, with 13 bases between. The germline gives CDR1 MNHNS, CDR2 SASEGT. Written as DNA, the CDR3 is TGTGCCAGCCAAGCCGGGTCACTGAACACTGAAGCTTTCTTT. Protein: CASQAGSLNTEAFF.

V and J are TRBV7-2 and TRBJ2-7, with 11 bases lining up with TRBD2. The CDR3 length is 17 residues. CDR1 and CDR2 from the germline V gene are SGHTA and FQGNSA. The ends lost 5 bases at V and 5 bases at J; junction bases unmatched: 14. The chain's CDR3 is CASSQQAPGLAVHEQYF. As DNA, the CDR3 is TGTGCCAGCAGCCAACAAGCGCCGGGACTAGCGGTCCACGAGCAGTACTTC.

This clonotype was found a few times. The chain links TRBV18 to TRBJ2-3; D is unclear. V lost 3 bases and J 0 bases, leaving 13 bases between the germline ends. This CDR3 is 16 amino acids long. Per the germline V gene, CDR1 is KGHSH and CDR2 is LQKENI. The CDR3 loop is CASSPGQLGSTDTQYF. The DNA of the CDR3 is TGTGCCAGCTCACCCGGCCAGCTTGGGAGCACAGATACGCAGTATTTT. Using reference TRBV18 and TRBJ2-3 for the parts outside the CDR3, the full variable domain is NAGVMQNPRHLVRRRGQEARLRCSPMKGHSHVYWYRQLPEEGLKFMVYLQKENIIDESGMPKERFSAEFPKEGPSILRIQQVVRGDSAAYFCASSPGQLGSTDTQYFGPGTRLTVL.

The chain combines TRBV29-1 with TRBJ2-7, with 12 nucleotides matching TRBD1. This CDR3 contains 12 residues. Germline V gene data show CDR1 as SQVTM and CDR2 as ANQGSEA. V lost 7 bases to trimming and J lost 6 bases; unmatched junction nucleotides: 4. CDR3 nucleotides: TGCAGCGCCGGGACAGGGGGCGGCGAGCAGTACTTC. Protein product: CSAGTGGGEQYF.

The rearrangement joins TRBV6-1 to TRBJ2-7; TRBD2 is a possible D gene (6 bases). From germline, CDR1 is MNHNS and CDR2 SASEGT. This CDR3 region has 12 residues. CDR3 region: CGNGTVSYEQYF. The CDR3 DNA reads as TGTGGAAACGGGACTGTCTCCTACGAGCAGTACTTC.

This clonotype has at least ten counts. The J gene is TRBJ2-5, the V gene TRBV29-1; 11 bases are shared with TRBD1. Trimming removed 3 bases from V and 4 bases from J; junction bases left unmatched: 4. From germline, CDR1 is SQVTM and CDR2 ANQGSEA. The CDR3 length is 14 residues. For the CDR3, the DNA is TGCAGCGTTGATCCGGGACAGGGGGGAGAGACCCAGTACTTC. Its protein product is CSVDPGQGGETQYF.

This clonotype was detected only a few times. J is TRBJ2-7 and V is TRBV9, with a weak D call TRBD2 (6 bases). The CDR3 length is 16 residues. V gave up 4 bases and J gave up 0 bases, with 17 bases separating them. In germline, CDR1 is SGDLS, CDR2 YYNGEE. CDR3 bases: TGTGCCAGCAGCCGTGGGACTGGAAGATTCTCCTACGAGCAGTACTTC. Protein: CASSRGTGRFSYEQYF.

In its sample, this clonotype was seen many times. The chain couples TRBV7-8 to TRBJ2-2, with 10 bases matching TRBD2. The junction had 5 bases not matched to a gene; V was cut back by 9 bases and J by 7 bases. The CDR3 extends over 13 amino acids. CDR1 SGHVS and CDR2 FQNEAQ come from the germline V gene. The CDR3 loop is CASLAGVLGELFF. In DNA, the CDR3 is TGTGCCAGTCTAGCGGGAGTACTCGGGGAGCTGTTTTTT.

This clonotype was seen at least ten times. The genes are TRBV2 and TRBJ1-2; TRBD1 might be the D (6 bases). From germline, CDR1 is SNHLY and CDR2 FYNNEI. Trimming cost V 6 bases and J 1 base, with 9 bases left between them. The CDR3 loop spans 13 amino acids. The CDR3 reads CASSIQGNYGYTF. The CDR3 DNA follows: TGTGCCAGCAGCATACAGGGTAACTATGGCTACACCTTC.

At least ten counts were recorded for this clonotype. The chain links TRBV5-1 to TRBJ2-1; 7 nucleotides align to TRBD2. Germline lookup yields CDR1 SGHRS and CDR2 YFSETQ. This CDR3 has 15 residues. The V and J ends lost 0 bases and 10 bases, in that order; junction bases with no gene match: 10. CDR3 region: CASSLGAGAAGEQFF. CDR3 nucleotide sequence: TGCGCCAGCAGCTTGGGTGCGGGAGCGGCAGGGGAGCAGTTCTTC.

This clonotype came up many times. V and J are TRBV7-8 and TRBJ1-1; a possible D gene is TRBD1 (5 bases). Trimming took off 2 bases at V and 2 bases at J, with 12 bases between the two ends. Germline V CDR1 and CDR2: SGHVS, FQNEAQ. This CDR3 has 15 residues. CDR3 amino acids: CASSLMGGRNTEAFF. CDR3 DNA sequence: TGTGCCAGCAGCTTAATGGGGGGACGAAACACTGAAGCTTTCTTT.

This clonotype was detected only a few times. The V and J genes are TRBV20-1 and TRBJ2-1; 8 nucleotides match TRBD1. The CDR3 consists of 13 residues. The V segment lost 3 bases and the J segment 10 bases; nucleotides outside the gene matches: 8. Germline assignment: CDR1 DFQATT and CDR2 SNEGSKA (reference sequence). The CDR3 DNA is TGCAGTGCTAGGGATGACAGGGGACGAGAGCAGTTCTTC. Amino acid sequence: CSARDDRGREQFF.

This clonotype showed up many times. The CDR3 DNA reads as TGTGCCAGCAGCTCCGGGACAGGGGAGAGAGCTTTCTTT. It translates to CASSSGTGERAFF. The chain combines TRBV28 with TRBJ1-1; 10 nucleotides line up with TRBD1. The germline V gene encodes CDR1 MDHEN and CDR2 SYDVKM. V was pared by 6 bases and J by 10 bases, with 8 bases of the junction left unmatched. The CDR3 has 13 amino acids.

This clonotype was detected a few times. This may stem from a read error, because a much larger clone lies one nucleotide away. The V call is TRBV28, the J call TRBJ2-2, with 7 bases lining up with TRBD1. Germline V gene data show CDR1 as MDHEN and CDR2 as SYDVKM. Germline trimming cut 6 bases from V and 4 bases from J; bases unmatched to any gene: 5. The CDR3 is 14 residues long. In nucleotides, the CDR3 is TGTGCCAGCAGATCGGCAGGGGGCACCGGGGAGCTGTTTTTT. This encodes CASRSAGGTGELFF.

This clonotype came up many times. The V call is TRBV5-1, the J call TRBJ2-7, with TRBD1 identical over 9 bases. CDR1 is SGHRS, CDR2 YFSETQ, per germline. J gave up 6 bases and V 4 bases, and 8 bases lay outside the gene matches. This CDR3 spans 14 amino acids. In nucleotides, the CDR3 is TGCGCCAGCAGCCCGGGACAGGGAAAGAGCGAGCAGTACTTC. It is translated as CASSPGQGKSEQYF. The full variable domain, completed using reference TRBV5-1 and TRBJ2-7, is KAGVTQTPRYLIKTRGQQVTLSCSPISGHRSVSWYQQTPGQGLQFLFEYFSETQRNKGNFPGRFSGRQFSNSRSEMNVSTLELGDSALYLCASSPGQGKSEQYFGPGTRLTVT.

This clonotype was detected many times. The CDR3: CASSRRGGNEKLFF. The CDR3 coding sequence is TGTGCCAGCAGCCGAAGGGGTGGGAATGAAAAACTGTTTTTT. This sequence joins TRBV3-1 and TRBJ1-4, with D perhaps matching TRBD1 (5 bases). V was pared by 4 bases and J by 5 bases, with 11 bases between. The length of the CDR3 is 14 residues. CDR1 LGHDT and CDR2 YNNKEL come from the germline V gene (reference sequence).